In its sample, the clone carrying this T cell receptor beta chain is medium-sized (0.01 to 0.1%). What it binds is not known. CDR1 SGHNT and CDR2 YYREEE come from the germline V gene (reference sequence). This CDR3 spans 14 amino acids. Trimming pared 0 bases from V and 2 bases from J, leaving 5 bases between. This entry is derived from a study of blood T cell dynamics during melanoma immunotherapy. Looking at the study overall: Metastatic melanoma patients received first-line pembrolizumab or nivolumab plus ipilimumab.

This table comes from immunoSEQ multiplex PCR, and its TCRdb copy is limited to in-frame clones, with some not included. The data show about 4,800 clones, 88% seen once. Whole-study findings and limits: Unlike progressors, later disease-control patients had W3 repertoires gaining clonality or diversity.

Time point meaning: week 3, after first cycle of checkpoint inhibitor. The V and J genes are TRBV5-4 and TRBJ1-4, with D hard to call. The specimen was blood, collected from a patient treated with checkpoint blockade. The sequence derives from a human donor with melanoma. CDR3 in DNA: TGTGCCAGCAGCTTGGTAGATACTAATGAAAAACTGTTTTTT. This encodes CASSLVDTNEKLFF.